This entry describes one T cell receptor beta chain. The data were taken from a study of blood T cell repertoires in COVID-19. Across the whole study: Spain, Italy and the United States supplied samples that represented acute and convalescent COVID-19. T cells, B-cell-depleted T cells, or PBMCs supplied cDNA or gDNA.

Authors' processing steps: Estimates of nucleated cell counts were drawn from the amplification of reference gene primers. Sequenced by immunoSEQ multiplex PCR; TCRdb stores in-frame clones only, minus some. V and J calls and clone size follow that table, whereas D and trimming were derived from the DNA. This sample has a few hundred thousand clones, with approximately 80% found just once. J lost 3 bases, V lost 4 bases, and 9 bases had no gene match. The CDR3 has 15 residues. Germline V gene lookup returns CDR1 SGHNT and CDR2 YYREEE (reference sequence). The source of this sequence is a human donor in a cohort sampled during active COVID-19. Input material: peripheral blood. This sequence joins TRBV5-4 and TRBJ2-7, with TRBD1 matching 8 bases. The chain's CDR3 is CASSPRTGLDYEQYF. The CDR3 coding sequence is TGTGCCAGCAGCCCGCGGACAGGGCTAGACTACGAGCAGTACTTC.